These 5 T cell receptor beta chains were all obtained from the same sample, sequenced in a study of CD8+ T cells in alopecia areata. Investigators isolated RNA and reverse transcribed it into cDNA to act as the sequencing template. Profiling relied on immunoSEQ multiplex PCR, and the TCRdb table lists in-frame clones only, not all of them. The sample includes about 270,000 clones, none of them occurring once. Separation of pooled cutaneous lymph node cells was by sorting with CD4, CD8alpha, NKG2D, NKG2ACE and other markers. Sample: CD4+ T cells sorted from a lymph node. The receptors were gathered from a C3H/HeJ mouse with alopecia areata. MHC haplotype: H2-k.

There are a few counts of this clone. These gene names are mouse names. The read ends 4 residues before the CDR3 terminus; that terminus is restored from the germline J gene. The genes are TRBV13-1 and TRBJ2-1; 12 bases agree with TRBD2. There are 15 residues in the CDR3. Trimming took 3 bases from V and 6 from J; bases not matched to a gene: 4. CDR1 and CDR2 from the germline V gene are NSHNY and SYGAGN. CDR3 residues: CASSVPTGGAAEQFF. The CDR3 DNA, read in part, is TGTGCCAGCAGTGTCCCGACTGGGGGGGCTGCT.

Comments on this clone: Mouse gene names and germline throughout. The read is 4 residues too short to cover the CDR3 end, so that end is filled in from the germline J gene. Other DNA sequences in this specimen translate into the identical CDR3. This chain connects TRBV31 to TRBJ2-1; 8 nucleotides line up with TRBD2. This CDR3 spans 15 amino acids. The junction had 4 bases not matched to a gene; V was cut back by 0 bases and J by 3 bases. CDR1 is GKSSPN and CDR2 is SITVG in the germline V gene. The CDR3 sequence: CAWSLVTGGYAEQFF. Partial CDR3 DNA: TGTGCCTGGAGTCTAGTTACTGGGGGCTATGCT.

This clone has more than one count but fewer than ten. Mouse germline and gene names are used. The read finishes 4 residues shy of the CDR3 end, and the germline J gene is used to complete it. The chain combines TRBV13-1 with TRBJ2-2, with 11 bases identical to TRBD2. CDR3 length: 16 residues. Germline V gene sequence: CDR1 NSHNY, CDR2 SYGAGN. Unmatched junction bases numbered 3, after V lost 1 base and J lost 4 bases. CDR3: CASSDPLGGPTGQLYF. The sequenced part of the CDR3 DNA is TGTGCCAGCAGTGATCCACTGGGGGGGCCCACCGGG.

The table lists this clone with a few counts. Gene names and germline match the mouse. The read falls 3 residues short of the CDR3 end, and the missing part is taken from the germline J gene. This chain uses TRBV17 with TRBJ1-6, with D maybe TRBD1 (5 bases). TRBJ1-6 is recorded as an ORF, its role being uncertain. V lost 2 bases and J lost 0, with 11 bases in between. The CDR3 has 17 residues. CDR1 and CDR2 from the germline V gene are MNHDT and YYDKIL. The sequenced CDR3 bases are TGTGCTAGCAGTAGAATCCGACAGTATTCCTATAATTCGCCC. Its translation is CASSRIRQYSYNSP. The CDR3 in full is CASSRIRQYSYNSPLYF.

As to this clone: Each gene name is a mouse one. The CDR3 end is not reached by the read, which stops 4 residues before it; the germline J gene fills it in. J is TRBJ2-7 and V is TRBV19; 8 nucleotides agree with TRBD1. The CDR3 runs 13 residues. CDR1 FNHDT and CDR2 SITEND come from the germline V gene (reference sequence). The CDR3 bases that were read are TGTGCCAGCAGTATCAGGGGGCCGTAT. Protein sequence: CASSIRGPY. The entire CDR3 reads CASSIRGPYEQYF.